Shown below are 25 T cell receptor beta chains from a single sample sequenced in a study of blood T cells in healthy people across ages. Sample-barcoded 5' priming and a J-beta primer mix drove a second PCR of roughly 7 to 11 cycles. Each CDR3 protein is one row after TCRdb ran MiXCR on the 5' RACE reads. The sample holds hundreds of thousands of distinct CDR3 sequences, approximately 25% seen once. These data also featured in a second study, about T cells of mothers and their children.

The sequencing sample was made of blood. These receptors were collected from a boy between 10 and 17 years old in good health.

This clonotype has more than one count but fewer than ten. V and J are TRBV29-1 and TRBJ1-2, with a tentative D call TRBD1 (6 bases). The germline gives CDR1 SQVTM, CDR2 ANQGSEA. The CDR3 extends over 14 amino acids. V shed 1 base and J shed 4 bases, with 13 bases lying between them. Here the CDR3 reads CSVEGGTGIYGYTF. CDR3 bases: TGCAGCGTTGAAGGAGGTACAGGGATCTATGGCTACACCTTC.

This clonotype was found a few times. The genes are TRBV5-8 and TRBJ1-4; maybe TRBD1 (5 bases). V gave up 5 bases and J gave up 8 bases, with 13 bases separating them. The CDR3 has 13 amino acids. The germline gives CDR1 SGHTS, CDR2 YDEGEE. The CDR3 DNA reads TGTGCCAGCAGTCGGGGCCAGAGGGAAAAACTGTTTTTT. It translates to CASSRGQREKLFF. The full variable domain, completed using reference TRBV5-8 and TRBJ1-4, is EAGVTQSPTHLIKTRGQQATLRCSPISGHTSVYWYQQALGLGLQFLLWYDEGEERNRGNFPPRFSGRQFPNYSSELNVNALELEDSALYLCASSRGQREKLFFGSGTQLSVL.

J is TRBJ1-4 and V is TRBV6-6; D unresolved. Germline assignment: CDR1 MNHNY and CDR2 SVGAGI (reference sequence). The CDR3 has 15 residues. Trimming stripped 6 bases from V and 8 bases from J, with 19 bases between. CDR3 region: CASSPDPKNNEKLFF. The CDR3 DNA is TGTGCCAGCAGCCCCGACCCTAAGAATAACGAAAAACTGTTTTTT.

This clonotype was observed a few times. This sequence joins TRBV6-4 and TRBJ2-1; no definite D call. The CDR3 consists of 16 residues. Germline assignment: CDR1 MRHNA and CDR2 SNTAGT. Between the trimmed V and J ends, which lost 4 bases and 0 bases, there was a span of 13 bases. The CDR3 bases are TGTGCCAGCAGTGGTGTGGCGGCAGGCTCCTACAATGAGCAGTTCTTC. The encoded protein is CASSGVAAGSYNEQFF.

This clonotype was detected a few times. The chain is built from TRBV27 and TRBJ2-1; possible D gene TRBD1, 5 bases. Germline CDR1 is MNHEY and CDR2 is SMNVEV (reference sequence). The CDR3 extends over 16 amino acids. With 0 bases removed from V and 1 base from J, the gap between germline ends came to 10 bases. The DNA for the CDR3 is TGTGCCAGCAGTTTATCTGGGGCACGGTCCTACAATGAGCAGTTCTTC. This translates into CASSLSGARSYNEQFF.

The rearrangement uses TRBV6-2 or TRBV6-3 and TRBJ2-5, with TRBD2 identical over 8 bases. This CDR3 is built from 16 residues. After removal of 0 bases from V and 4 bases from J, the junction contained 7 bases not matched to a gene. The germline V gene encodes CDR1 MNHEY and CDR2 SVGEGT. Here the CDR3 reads CASSYSASGLLETQYF. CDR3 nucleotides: TGTGCCAGCAGTTACTCGGCTAGCGGGTTATTAGAGACCCAGTACTTC.

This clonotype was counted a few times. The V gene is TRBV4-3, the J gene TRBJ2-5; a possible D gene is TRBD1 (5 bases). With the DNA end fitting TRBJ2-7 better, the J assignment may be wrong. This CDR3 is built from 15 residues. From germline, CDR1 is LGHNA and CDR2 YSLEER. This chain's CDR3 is CASSQGTGDSYEQYF. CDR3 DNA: TGCGCCAGCAGCCAAGGAACAGGCGATTCCTACGAGCAGTACTTC.

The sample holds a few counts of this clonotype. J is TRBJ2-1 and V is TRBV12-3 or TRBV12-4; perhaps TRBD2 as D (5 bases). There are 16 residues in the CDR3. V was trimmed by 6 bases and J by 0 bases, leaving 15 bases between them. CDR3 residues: CASRGTRATSYNEQFF. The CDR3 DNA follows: TGTGCCAGCAGAGGTACGCGGGCCACCTCCTACAATGAGCAGTTCTTC.

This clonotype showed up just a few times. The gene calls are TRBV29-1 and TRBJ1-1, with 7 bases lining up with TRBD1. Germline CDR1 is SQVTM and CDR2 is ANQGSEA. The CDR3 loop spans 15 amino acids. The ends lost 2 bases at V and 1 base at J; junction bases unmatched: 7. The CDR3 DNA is TGCAGCGTTGAAATGGAGGGACAGTCGAACACTGAAGCTTTCTTT. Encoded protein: CSVEMEGQSNTEAFF.

The CDR3 sequence: CASSSSGTAYNEQFF. As DNA, the CDR3 is TGTGCCAGCAGCTCTAGCGGGACCGCCTACAATGAGCAGTTCTTC. This chain connects TRBV7-2 to TRBJ2-5, with TRBD2 matching over 9 bases. The DNA end is a closer match to TRBJ2-1, so the J assignment may be wrong. The CDR3 extends over 15 amino acids. The germline V gene encodes CDR1 SGHTA and CDR2 FQGNSA.

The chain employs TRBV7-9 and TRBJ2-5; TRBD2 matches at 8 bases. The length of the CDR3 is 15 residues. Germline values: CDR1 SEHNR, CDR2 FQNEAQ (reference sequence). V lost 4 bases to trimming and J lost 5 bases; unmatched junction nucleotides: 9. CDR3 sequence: CASSWGTRIQETQYF. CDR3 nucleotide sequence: TGTGCCAGCAGCTGGGGGACTAGAATTCAGGAGACCCAGTACTTC. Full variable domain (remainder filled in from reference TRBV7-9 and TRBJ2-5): DTGVSQNPRHKITKRGQNVTFRCDPISEHNRLYWYRQTLGQGPEFLTYFQNEAQLEKSRLLSDRFSAERPKGSFSTLEIQRTEQGDSAMYLCASSWGTRIQETQYFGPGTRLLVL.

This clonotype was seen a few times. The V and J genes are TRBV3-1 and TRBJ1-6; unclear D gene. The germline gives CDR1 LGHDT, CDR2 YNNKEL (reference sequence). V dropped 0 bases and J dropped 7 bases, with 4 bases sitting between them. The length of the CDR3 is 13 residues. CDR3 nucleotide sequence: TGTGCCAGCAGCCAAGAGGGCAATTCACCCCTCCACTTT. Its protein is CASSQEGNSPLHF.

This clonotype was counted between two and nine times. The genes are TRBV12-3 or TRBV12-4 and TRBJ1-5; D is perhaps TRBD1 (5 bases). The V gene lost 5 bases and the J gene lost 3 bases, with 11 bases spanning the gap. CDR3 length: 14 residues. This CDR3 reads CASSSGTLNQPQHF. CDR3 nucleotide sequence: TGTGCCAGCAGTAGCGGGACTCTCAATCAGCCCCAGCATTTT.

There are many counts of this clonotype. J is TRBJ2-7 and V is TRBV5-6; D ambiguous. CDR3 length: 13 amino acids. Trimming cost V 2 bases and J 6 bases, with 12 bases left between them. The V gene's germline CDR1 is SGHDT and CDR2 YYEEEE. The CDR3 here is CASSFAAGSEQYF. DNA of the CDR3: TGTGCCAGCAGCTTCGCCGCCGGTTCCGAGCAGTACTTC.

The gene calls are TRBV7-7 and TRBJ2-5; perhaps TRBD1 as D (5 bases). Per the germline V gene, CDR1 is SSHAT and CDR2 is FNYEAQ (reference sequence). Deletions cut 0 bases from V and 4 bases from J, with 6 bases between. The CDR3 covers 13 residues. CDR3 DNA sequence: TGTGCCAGCAGCTTAGCCCAGGGAGAGACCCAGTACTTC. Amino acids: CASSLAQGETQYF.

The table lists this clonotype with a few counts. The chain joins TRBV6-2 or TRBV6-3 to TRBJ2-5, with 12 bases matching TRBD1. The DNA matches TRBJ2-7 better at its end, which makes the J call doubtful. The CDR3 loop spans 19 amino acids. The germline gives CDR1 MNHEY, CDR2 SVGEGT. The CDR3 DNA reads TGTGCCAGCAGTCCAGGGACAGGGGGCGTGTTGATCTCCGAATACGAGCAGTACTTC. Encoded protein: CASSPGTGGVLISEYEQYF.

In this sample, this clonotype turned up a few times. The CDR3 sequence is CASATVSSYNEQFF. The CDR3 coding sequence is TGTGCCAGCGCAACGGTAAGCTCCTACAATGAGCAGTTCTTC. The chain combines TRBV12-3 or TRBV12-4 with TRBJ2-1, with D unresolved. The CDR3 spans 14 residues. Trimming shortened V by 8 bases and J by 0 bases, and 11 bases separated the two germline ends.

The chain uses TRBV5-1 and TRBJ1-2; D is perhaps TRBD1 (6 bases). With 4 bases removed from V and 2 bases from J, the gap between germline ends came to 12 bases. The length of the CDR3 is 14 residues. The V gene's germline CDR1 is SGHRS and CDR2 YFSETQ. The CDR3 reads CASSATGTNYGYTF. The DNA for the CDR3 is TGCGCCAGCAGCGCAACAGGGACCAACTATGGCTACACCTTC.

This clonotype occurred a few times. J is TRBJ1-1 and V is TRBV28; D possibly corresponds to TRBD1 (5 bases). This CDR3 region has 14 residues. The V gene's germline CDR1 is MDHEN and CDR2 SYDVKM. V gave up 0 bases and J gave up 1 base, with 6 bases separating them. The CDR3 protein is CASSLWQGNTEAFF. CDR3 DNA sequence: TGTGCCAGCAGTTTATGGCAGGGGAACACTGAAGCTTTCTTT.

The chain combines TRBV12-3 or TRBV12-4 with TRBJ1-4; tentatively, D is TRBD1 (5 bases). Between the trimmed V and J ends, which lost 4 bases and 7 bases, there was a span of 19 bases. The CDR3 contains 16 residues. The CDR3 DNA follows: TGTGCCAGCAGTTATAACACCGGGACTGGGAGTGAAAAACTGTTTTTT. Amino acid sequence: CASSYNTGTGSEKLFF.

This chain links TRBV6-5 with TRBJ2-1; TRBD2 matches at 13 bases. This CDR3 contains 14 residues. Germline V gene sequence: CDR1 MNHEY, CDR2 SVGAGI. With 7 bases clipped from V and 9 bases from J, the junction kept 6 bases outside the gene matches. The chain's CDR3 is CASTWTSGSPEQFF. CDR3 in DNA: TGTGCCAGCACCTGGACTAGCGGGAGCCCTGAGCAGTTCTTC.

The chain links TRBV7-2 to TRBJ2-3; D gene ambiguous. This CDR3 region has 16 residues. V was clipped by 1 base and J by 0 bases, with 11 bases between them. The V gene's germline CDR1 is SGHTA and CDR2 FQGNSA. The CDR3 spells CASSLGLGSSTDTQYF. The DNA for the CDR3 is TGTGCCAGCAGCTTAGGCCTGGGATCGAGCACAGATACGCAGTATTTT.

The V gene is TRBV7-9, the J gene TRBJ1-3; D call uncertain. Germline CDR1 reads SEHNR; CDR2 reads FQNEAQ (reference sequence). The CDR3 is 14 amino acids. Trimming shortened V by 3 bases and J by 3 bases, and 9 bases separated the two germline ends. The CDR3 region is CASSFAGNGNTIYF. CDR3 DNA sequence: TGTGCCAGCAGCTTCGCGGGAAATGGAAACACCATATATTTT.

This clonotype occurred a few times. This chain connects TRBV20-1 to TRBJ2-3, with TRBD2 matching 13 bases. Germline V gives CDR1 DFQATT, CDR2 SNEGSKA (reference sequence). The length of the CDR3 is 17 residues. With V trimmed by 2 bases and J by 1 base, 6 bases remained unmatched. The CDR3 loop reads CSARLGLAGTGTDTQYF. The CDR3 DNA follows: TGCAGTGCTAGATTGGGACTAGCGGGAACAGGCACAGATACGCAGTATTTT.

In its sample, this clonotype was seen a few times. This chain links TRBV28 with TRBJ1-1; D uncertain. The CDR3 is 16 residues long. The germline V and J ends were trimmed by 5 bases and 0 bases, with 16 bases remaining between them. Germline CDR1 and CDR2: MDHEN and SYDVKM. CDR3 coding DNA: TGTGCCAGCAGTATGCCTGACGGCCCAATGAACACTGAAGCTTTCTTT. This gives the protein CASSMPDGPMNTEAFF.